Below, 4 T cell receptor beta chains from the same sample are listed, as sequenced in a study of shared clonotypes between healthy human individuals. Data came from immunoSEQ multiplex PCR; TCRdb stores just in-frame clones and leaves some out. The table has 2 million to 3 million clones, roughly 93% seen once. The specimen was naive CD4+ T cells from PBMCs. Documented subset: CD45RA+ positively selected. All receptors derive from a man in his late teens or twenties in good health. Some clones in this sample may be carry-over from other donors' samples.

The chain is built from TRBV7-2 and TRBJ2-5; 15 bases are a match to TRBD2. There are 18 residues in the CDR3. The V gene end was trimmed by 1 base and the J gene end by 7 bases; junction bases not matched to a gene: 10. Germline V gene sequence: CDR1 SGHTA, CDR2 FQGNSA. The CDR3 DNA is TGTGCCAGCAGCTTAGAGTGGGGACTAGCGGGAGGCGGTGTGACCCAGTACTTC. Protein: CASSLEWGLAGGGVTQYF.

The chain has TRBV19 and TRBJ2-1; tentatively, D is TRBD2 (6 bases). V lost 3 bases, J lost 2 bases, and 14 bases lay in between. Germline-derived CDR1 and CDR2 are LNHDA and SQIVND (reference sequence). The CDR3 runs to 16 residues. The CDR3 nucleotides are TGTGCCAGTAGTATCTCGGAAGCGGGTCCCTACAATGAGCAGTTCTTC. Translation: CASSISEAGPYNEQFF.

The rearrangement uses TRBV4-3 and TRBJ1-4, with D unclear. Germline V CDR1 and CDR2: LGHNA, YSLEER. Trimming stripped 0 bases from V and 4 bases from J, with 9 bases between. The CDR3 sequence is 15 residues long. In nucleotides, the CDR3 is TGCGCCAGCAGCCAAGATTTCCGGATTAATGAAAAACTGTTTTTT. The encoded protein is CASSQDFRINEKLFF.

J is TRBJ2-2 and V is TRBV27; D gene ambiguous. The CDR3 spans 15 residues. V was cut by 7 bases and J by 8 bases, with 20 bases left in between. Germline CDR1 and CDR2: MNHEY and SMNVEV (reference sequence). CDR3 loop: CASTIAVPVLGELFF. CDR3 bases: TGTGCCAGCACCATAGCCGTCCCGGTCCTGGGGGAGCTGTTTTTT.